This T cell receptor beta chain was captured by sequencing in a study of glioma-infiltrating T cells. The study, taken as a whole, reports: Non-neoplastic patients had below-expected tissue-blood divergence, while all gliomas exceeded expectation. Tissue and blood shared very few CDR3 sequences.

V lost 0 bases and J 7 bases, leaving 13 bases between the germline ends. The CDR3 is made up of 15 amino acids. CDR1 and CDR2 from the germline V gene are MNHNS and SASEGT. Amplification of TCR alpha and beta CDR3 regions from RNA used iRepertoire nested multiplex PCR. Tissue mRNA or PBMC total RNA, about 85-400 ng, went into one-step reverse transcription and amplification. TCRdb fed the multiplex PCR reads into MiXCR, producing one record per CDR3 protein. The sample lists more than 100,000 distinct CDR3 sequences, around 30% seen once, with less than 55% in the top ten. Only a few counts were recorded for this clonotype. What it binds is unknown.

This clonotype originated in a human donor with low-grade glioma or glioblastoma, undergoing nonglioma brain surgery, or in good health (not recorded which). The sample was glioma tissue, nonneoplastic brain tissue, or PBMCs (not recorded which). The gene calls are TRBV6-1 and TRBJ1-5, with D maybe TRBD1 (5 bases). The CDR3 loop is CASSEAGAPEQPQHF. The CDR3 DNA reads TGTGCCAGCAGTGAAGCAGGGGCGCCGGAGCAGCCCCAGCATTTT.